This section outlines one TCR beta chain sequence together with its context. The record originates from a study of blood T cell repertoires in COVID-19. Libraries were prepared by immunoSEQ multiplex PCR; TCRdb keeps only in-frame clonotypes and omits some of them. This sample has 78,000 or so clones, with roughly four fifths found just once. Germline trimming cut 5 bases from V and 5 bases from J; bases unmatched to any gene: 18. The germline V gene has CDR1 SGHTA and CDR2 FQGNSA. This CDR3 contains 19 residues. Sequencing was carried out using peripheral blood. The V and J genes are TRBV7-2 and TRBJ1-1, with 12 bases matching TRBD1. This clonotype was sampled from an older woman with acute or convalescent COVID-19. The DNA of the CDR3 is TGTGCCAGCAGCGGACGGGACAGGGGGCGAGCATTCCAGGTTACTGAAGCTTTCTTT. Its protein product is CASSGRDRGRAFQVTEAFF.